The 8 T cell receptor beta chains in this list originate from one sample, sequenced in a study of molecular identifiers for immune sequencing clone quantification. TCRdb re-called the PCR reads through MiXCR, storing one row per CDR3 protein. The sample holds about 36,000 distinct CDR3 sequences, 18% seen once. Material for sequencing was naive CD8+ T cells from blood, with Jurkat cell RNA spiked in. The subset is: FACS-sorted CD8+CD4-CCR7+CD45RA+ naive T cells. Receptor source: a human donor in good health. Some libraries in this study had Jurkat cell RNA spiked in.

The table lists this clonotype with many counts. The chain carries TRBV6-9 and TRBJ2-1; D gene ambiguous. The CDR3 contains 16 residues. Germline lookup yields CDR1 MNHGY and CDR2 SVAAGI. Trimming cost V 3 bases and J 0 bases, with 12 bases left between them. This CDR3 reads CASSYLWGSSYNEQFF. For the CDR3, the DNA is TGTGCCAGCAGTTACTTGTGGGGAAGCTCCTACAATGAGCAGTTCTTC.

This clonotype was seen ten or more times. This chain links TRBV7-6 with TRBJ2-7; 15 bases are a match to TRBD2. In germline, CDR1 is SGHVS, CDR2 FNYEAQ. Unmatched junction bases numbered 4, after V lost 2 bases and J lost 8 bases. The CDR3 consists of 15 residues. As DNA, the CDR3 is TGTGCCAGCAGCTTAAGGACTAGCGGGAGGGCCCAGCAGTACTTC. Translation: CASSLRTSGRAQQYF. The complete variable domain, with remaining parts taken from reference TRBV7-6 and TRBJ2-7, reads GAGVSQSPRYKVTKRGQDVALRCDPISGHVSLYWYRQALGQGPEFLTYFNYEAQQDKSGLPNDRFSAERPEGSISTLTIQRTEQRDSAMYRCASSLRTSGRAQQYFGPGTRLTVT.

In its sample, this clonotype was seen many times. The CDR3 DNA reads TGTGCCAGCAGTCCCCCGGGACTAGTCGTTGAGCAGTTCTTC. Its translation: CASSPPGLVVEQFF. The V call is TRBV6-5, the J call TRBJ2-1, with 8 positions matching TRBD2. The CDR3 contains 14 residues. J gave up 9 bases and V 5 bases, and 9 bases lay outside the gene matches. CDR1 is MNHEY and CDR2 is SVGAGI in the germline V gene.

This clonotype was recorded at least ten times. The V call is TRBV6-5, the J call TRBJ1-1; D not resolved. The CDR3 sequence is 13 residues long. Trimming shortened V by 3 bases and J by 1 base, and 6 bases separated the two germline ends. Germline assignment: CDR1 MNHEY and CDR2 SVGAGI. CDR3 amino acids: CASSYRRNTEAFF. In nucleotides, the CDR3 is TGTGCCAGCAGTTATCGAAGGAACACTGAAGCTTTCTTT.

This clonotype appeared many times. The V gene is TRBV4-1, the J gene TRBJ2-2; D uncertain. CDR3 length: 16 residues. CDR1 is MGHRA, CDR2 YSYEKL, per germline. Deletions cut 0 bases from V and 1 base from J, with 9 bases between. The CDR3: CASSQEEHMNTGELFF. DNA for the CDR3: TGCGCCAGCAGCCAAGAGGAACACATGAACACCGGGGAGCTGTTTTTT.

This clonotype was observed at least ten times. The chain carries TRBV7-2 and TRBJ2-5, with D maybe TRBD2 (5 bases). The CDR3 length is 14 residues. V was clipped by 4 bases and J by 0 bases, with 9 bases between them. Per the germline V gene, CDR1 is SGHTA and CDR2 is FQGNSA. CDR3 nucleotides: TGTGCCAGCAGCTCACCGGACTACCAAGAGACCCAGTACTTC. It encodes CASSSPDYQETQYF.

The chain couples TRBV12-3 or TRBV12-4 to TRBJ2-7, with D tentatively TRBD2 (6 bases). The V end lost 5 bases, the J end lost 7 bases, and 15 bases lay between the germline ends. The length of the CDR3 is 13 residues. CDR3 nucleotide sequence: TGTGCCAGCAGTCCAGGACTTGGGGGGGAGCAGTACTTC. It yields the protein CASSPGLGGEQYF.

There are many counts of this clonotype. The rearrangement joins TRBV28 to TRBJ2-1; D is perhaps TRBD2 (5 bases). This CDR3 comprises 16 residues. CDR1 and CDR2 (germline): MDHEN, SYDVKM. Trimming removed 3 bases at V and 8 bases at J, with 20 bases between. The CDR3 DNA sequence: TGTGCCAGCAGTTTTCAAAATAGCGCCCCGTTCGATGAGCAGTTCTTC. It codes for CASSFQNSAPFDEQFF.